Sequencing of this T cell receptor (beta chain) was carried out in a study of long-term antiretroviral therapy in people with HIV. For this clone: Its target is not known.

A v3.0 immunoSEQ assay was performed at survey level. Sequencing used immunoSEQ multiplex PCR; TCRdb keeps in-frame clones, though not all of them. The data contain some 28,000 clones, 86% of them singletons. Study-wide points: Repertoire composition at all time points was dominated by clones that had expanded before ART.

Every participant with HIV received treatment in the United States. The sequencing here drew on unsorted PBMCs, taken 0.8 years after starting antiretroviral therapy. The sequence came from a woman in her twenties or thirties with HIV.

The CDR3 loop reads CASSEGETQYF. CDR3 sequence (DNA): TGTGCCAGCAGTGAAGGAGAGACCCAGTACTTC. The chain joins TRBV6-1 to TRBJ2-5; D unresolved. Trimming shortened V by 1 base and J by 4 bases, and 1 base separated the two germline ends. The CDR3 is 11 residues long. The V gene's germline CDR1 is MNHNS and CDR2 SASEGT.